This is a list of T cell receptor beta chains from one sample in a study of cytomegalovirus exposure and HLA in healthy donors. Using immunoSEQ multiplex PCR, the repertoire was profiled, and TCRdb retains in-frame clones only, with some absent. The sample lists 120,000 to 150,000 clones; 70% to 80% were seen once. The sample comprised PBMCs. Receptors were obtained from a man aged 18 to 30 in good health and CMV-seronegative. The CDR3 runs from the conserved cysteine through the conserved F or W.

v_call,cdr3_aa
TRBV15,CATSRDVGAREQYF
TRBV9,CASSARSGQTEANYGYTF
TRBV5-4,CASSLGQLRYTDTQYF
TRBV2,CASSVEGNEKLFF
TRBV10-3,CAISERQDDSEAFF
TRBV5-1,CASSPGDGPWTEAFF
TRBV7-2,CASSRDQGPQHF
TRBV7-9,CASTPDRRETQYF
TRBV30,CAWIGVGNPTSYEQYF
TRBV21-1,CASSPRQGESYEQYF
TRBV2,CASSFRGTGANVLTF
TRBV6-5,CASSGLAGVVNEQFF
TRBV27,CASSLRGGYGYTF
TRBV2,CASGGTSAYNEQFF
TRBV4-1,CASSQELMNTEAFF
TRBV7-2,CASSSQGTGGYEQYF
TRBV29-1,CSVRQGRNQPQHF
TRBV10-3,CAISGIYPGGFETEAFF
TRBV30,CAWNRGVGEKLFF
TRBV19,CASSIKENLIGELFF
TRBV5-6,CASSPAGTGFNSPLHF
TRBV19,CASSIPSQGLFGYTF
TRBV7-2,CASSPETHTDTQYF
TRBV18,CASSPEDIQYF
TRBV5-1,CASSWTAEDLGFF
TRBV6-4,CASSEAGGPNEQFF
TRBV7-9,CASSLTGVKFEQYF
TRBV27,CASSLYPGRSYGYTF
TRBV15,CATSSRAYNSPLHF
TRBV18,CASSLSVGQGHEQYF
TRBV10-3,CAISRTSTGTADTQYF
TRBV14,CASSQEVSSTEAFF
TRBV6-1,CASSEAFSNYDGYTF
TRBV5-1,CASSLTPLDQQFF
TRBV5-5,CASSLSGIQETQYF
TRBV28,CASSYRARTGAKAFF
TRBV29-1,CSVAGDSYEQYF
TRBV7-9,CASSLEWGFGNTIYF
TRBV6-5,CASRQNAGNSYEQYF
TRBV7-9,CASRGGTAYNEQFF
TRBV6-1,CASSETYGTGTYEQYF
TRBV6-1,CASSGGEGATDNEQFF
TRBV30,CAWSGGAYEQYF
TRBV2,CASSRPKIRRVNNEKLFF
TRBV6-1,CASSQSGGNQPQHF
TRBV19,CASRGLDTRNQPQHF
TRBV6-4,CASSDSAGAGGANVLTF
TRBV6-1,CASSEEVYSYEQYF
TRBV27,CASSSLLLGLAGVEYEQYF
TRBV6-5,CASSYDQDYTEAFF
TRBV7-9,CASTTGGAGETYEQYF
TRBV27,CASSLWWPDTQYF
TRBV5-1,CASSEFSTGYGYTF